This T cell receptor beta chain was captured in a study of T cell repertoires in cytomegalovirus infection. In the case of this clonotype: The antigen is not known.

TCRdb analysed the reads with MiXCR anew, one entry per CDR3 protein. The sample lists about 270,000 distinct CDR3 sequences, less than 25% occurring once. Sequences were derived from cultured PBMCs, sampled from culture after CMV antigen stimulation. This TCR was sampled from a human donor in good health (CMV status not recorded). Some clones in this sample may be carry-over from other donors' samples.

CDR3 in DNA: TGTGCCAGCAGTTACTCGATCGAGGCGCAGTATTTT. This codes for CASSYSIEAQYF. The rearrangement uses TRBV6-2 or TRBV6-3 and TRBJ2-3, with no clear D. Germline assignment: CDR1 MNHEY and CDR2 SVGEGT. The V end lost 0 bases, the J end lost 10 bases, and 8 bases lay between the germline ends. The CDR3 consists of 12 residues.